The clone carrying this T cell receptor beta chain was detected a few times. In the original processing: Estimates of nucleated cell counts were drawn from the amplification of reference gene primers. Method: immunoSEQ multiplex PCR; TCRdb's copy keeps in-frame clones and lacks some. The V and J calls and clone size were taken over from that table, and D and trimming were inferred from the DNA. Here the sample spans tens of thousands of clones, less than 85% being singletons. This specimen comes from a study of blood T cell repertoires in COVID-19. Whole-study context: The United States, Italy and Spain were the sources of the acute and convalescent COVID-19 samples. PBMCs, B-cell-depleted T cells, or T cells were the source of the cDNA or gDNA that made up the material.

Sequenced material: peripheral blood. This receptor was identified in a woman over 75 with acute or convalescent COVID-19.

The CDR3 here is CASSLSTGGGIDGYTF. The CDR3 DNA is TGCGCCAGCAGCCTGTCGACAGGGGGCGGTATTGATGGCTACACCTTC. The chain joins TRBV5-1 to TRBJ1-2, with TRBD1 identical over 10 bases. This CDR3 region has 16 residues. With V trimmed by 4 bases and J by 6 bases, 12 bases remained unmatched. Germline V gives CDR1 SGHRS, CDR2 YFSETQ.